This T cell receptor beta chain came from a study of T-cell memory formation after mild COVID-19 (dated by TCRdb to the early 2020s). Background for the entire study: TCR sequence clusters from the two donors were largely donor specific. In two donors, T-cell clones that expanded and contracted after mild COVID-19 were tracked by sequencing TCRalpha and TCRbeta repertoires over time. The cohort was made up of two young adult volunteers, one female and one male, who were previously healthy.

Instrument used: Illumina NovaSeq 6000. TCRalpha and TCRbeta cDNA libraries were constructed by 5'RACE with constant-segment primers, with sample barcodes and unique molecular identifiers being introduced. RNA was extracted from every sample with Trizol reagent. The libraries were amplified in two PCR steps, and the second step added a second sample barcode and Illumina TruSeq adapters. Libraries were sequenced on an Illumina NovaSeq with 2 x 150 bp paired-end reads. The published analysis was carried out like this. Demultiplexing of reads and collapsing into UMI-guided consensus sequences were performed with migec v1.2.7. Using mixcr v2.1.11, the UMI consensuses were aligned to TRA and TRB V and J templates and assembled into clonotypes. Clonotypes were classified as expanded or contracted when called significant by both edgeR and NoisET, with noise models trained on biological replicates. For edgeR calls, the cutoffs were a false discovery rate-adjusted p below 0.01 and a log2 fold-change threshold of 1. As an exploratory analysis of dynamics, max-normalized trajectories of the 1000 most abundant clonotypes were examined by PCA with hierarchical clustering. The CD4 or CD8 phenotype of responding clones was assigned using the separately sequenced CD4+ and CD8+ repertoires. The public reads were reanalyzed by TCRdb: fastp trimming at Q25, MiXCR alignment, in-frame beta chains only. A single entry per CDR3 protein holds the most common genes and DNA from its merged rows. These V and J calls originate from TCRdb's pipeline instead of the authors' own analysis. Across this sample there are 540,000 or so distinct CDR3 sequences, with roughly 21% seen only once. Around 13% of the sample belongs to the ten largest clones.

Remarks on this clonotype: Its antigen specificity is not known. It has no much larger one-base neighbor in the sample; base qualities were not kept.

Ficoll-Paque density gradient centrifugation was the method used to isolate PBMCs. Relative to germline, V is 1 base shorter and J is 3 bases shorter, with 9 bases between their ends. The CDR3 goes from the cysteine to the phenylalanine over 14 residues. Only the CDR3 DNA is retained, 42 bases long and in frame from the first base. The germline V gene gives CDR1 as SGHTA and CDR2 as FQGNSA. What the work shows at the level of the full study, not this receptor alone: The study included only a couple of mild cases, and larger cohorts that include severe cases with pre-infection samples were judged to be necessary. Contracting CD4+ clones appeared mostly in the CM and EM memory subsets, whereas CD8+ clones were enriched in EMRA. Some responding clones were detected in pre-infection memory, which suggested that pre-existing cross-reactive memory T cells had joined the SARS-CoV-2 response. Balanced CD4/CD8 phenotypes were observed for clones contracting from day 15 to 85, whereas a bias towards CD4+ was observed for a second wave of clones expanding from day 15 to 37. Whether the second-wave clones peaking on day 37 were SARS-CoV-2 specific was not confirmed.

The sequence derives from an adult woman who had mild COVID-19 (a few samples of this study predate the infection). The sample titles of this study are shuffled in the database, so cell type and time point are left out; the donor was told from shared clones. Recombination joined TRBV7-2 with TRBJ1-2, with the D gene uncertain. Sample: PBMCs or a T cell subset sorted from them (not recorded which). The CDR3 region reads CASSLVQSDYGYTF. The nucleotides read TGTGCCAGCAGCTTAGTCCAGTCGGACTATGGCTACACCTTC.